This T cell receptor beta chain was recorded in a study of tumor-infiltrating lymphocytes in localized non-small cell lung cancer. Data came from immunoSEQ multiplex PCR; TCRdb stores just in-frame clones and leaves some out. The repertoire holds under 25,000 clones, 69% seen once, with about 14% in the top ten. The germline V gene encodes CDR1 KGHSH and CDR2 LQKENI. The CDR3 is 13 residues long. V dropped 0 bases and J dropped 5 bases, with 6 bases sitting between them. The study, taken as a whole, reports: TCR sequencing covered a subset of patients with enough tissue. Tumor T-cell fraction from TCR sequencing was not associated with recurrence-free survival (p = 0.61). No T-cell fraction difference was seen between IM1 and IM2 tumors.

Comments on this clone: The antigen remains unidentified.

Sequenced: lung tumor tissue. This sequence was found in a human donor with non-small cell lung cancer. This chain connects TRBV18 to TRBJ2-3, with unresolved D. The CDR3, as DNA: TGTGCCAGCTCACCACCGTCAGGAGATACGCAGTATTTT. It codes for CASSPPSGDTQYF.